Below, 14 T cell receptor beta chains from the same sample are listed, as sequenced in a study of blood T cell repertoires in COVID-19. Sequenced by immunoSEQ multiplex PCR; TCRdb stores in-frame clones only, minus some. The table shows 140,000 to 150,000 clones, with roughly 84% occurring only once. Sequenced input: PBMCs or T cells enriched from blood (not recorded which). The receptor set was obtained from a woman aged 50 to 65 who had been exposed to COVID-19.

Regarding this clone: Within the sample, other DNA sequences also encode this same CDR3. The rearrangement uses TRBV6-4 and TRBJ2-1, with a tentative D call TRBD2 (5 bases). The V end lost 2 bases, the J end lost 0 bases, and 5 bases lay between the germline ends. Looked up from germline, CDR1 is MRHNA and CDR2 is SNTAGT. The CDR3 spans 14 residues. The CDR3 is CASSDGSSYNEQFF. CDR3 in DNA: TGTGCCAGCAGTGACGGGAGCTCCTACAATGAGCAGTTCTTC.

The CDR3 coding sequence is TGTGCCACCAGTGATTTGACCCAGGTCAGGGGCTACACCTTC. Translation: CATSDLTQVRGYTF. The V gene is TRBV24-1, the J gene TRBJ1-2; D gene uncertain. Per germline, CDR1 KGHDR and CDR2 SFDVKD. The germline V and J ends were trimmed by 0 bases and 8 bases, with 12 bases remaining between them. The CDR3 is made up of 14 amino acids.

This chain joins TRBV5-1 and TRBJ2-3, with 11 bases lining up with TRBD2. Germline V gene lookup returns CDR1 SGHRS and CDR2 YFSETQ. The CDR3 consists of 15 residues. Losses at the gene ends were 4 bases for V and 0 bases for J; bases not matched to a gene: 1. The CDR3 sequence: CASSRTSGSTDTQYF. The DNA for the CDR3 is TGCGCCAGCAGCCGGACTAGCGGGAGCACAGATACGCAGTATTTT.

The chain uses TRBV7-3 and TRBJ1-5, with D possibly TRBD1 on 6 matching bases. This CDR3 contains 13 residues. The V end was cut by 6 bases, the J end by 7 bases, with 13 bases between. Germline values: CDR1 SGHTA, CDR2 FQGTGA. CDR3 amino acids: CASSLNQGQPQHF. DNA for the CDR3: TGTGCCAGCAGTCTTAATCAGGGGCAGCCCCAGCATTTT.

The V gene is TRBV6-6, the J gene TRBJ1-2; no clear D. CDR1 is MNHNY and CDR2 is SVGAGI in the germline V gene (reference sequence). CDR3 size: 13 residues. V was pared by 2 bases and J by 8 bases, with 12 bases between. The CDR3 nucleotides are TGTGCCAGCAGTTACAGGGCCACGGGGGGCTACACCTTC. It yields the protein CASSYRATGGYTF.

The sample holds one count of this clone. The chain employs TRBV6-5 and TRBJ1-2; D unclear. The germline V and J ends were trimmed by 6 bases and 7 bases, with 15 bases remaining between them. Germline CDR1 reads MNHEY; CDR2 reads SVGAGI. CDR3 length: 13 amino acids. CDR3 sequence: CASRSTGSGGYTF. CDR3 DNA sequence: TGTGCCAGCAGAAGCACGGGGTCCGGTGGCTACACCTTC.

The chain combines TRBV7-2 with TRBJ2-3; 11 bases are a match to TRBD2. The CDR3 sequence is 17 residues long. V lost 0 bases to trimming and J lost 6 bases; unmatched junction nucleotides: 8. Germline V gives CDR1 SGHTA, CDR2 FQGNSA. The CDR3 spells CASSLALAGGAGDTQYF. For the CDR3, the DNA is TGTGCCAGCAGCTTAGCCCTAGCGGGGGGCGCGGGCGATACGCAGTATTTT.

The chain's CDR3 is CASSVGLAGGVNTGELFF. The CDR3 DNA is TGTGCCAGCAGCGTAGGACTAGCGGGAGGGGTGAACACCGGGGAGCTGTTTTTT. The genes are TRBV9 and TRBJ2-2, with TRBD2 identical over 14 bases. The CDR3 contains 18 residues. V lost 0 bases to trimming and J lost 1 base; unmatched junction nucleotides: 2. CDR1 and CDR2 from the germline V gene are SGDLS and YYNGEE.

V gene TRBV6-5 combines with J gene TRBJ2-1, with 10 bases matching TRBD1. Germline CDR1 is MNHEY and CDR2 is SVGAGI. CDR3 length: 14 residues. J gave up 12 bases and V 6 bases, and 11 bases lay outside the gene matches. CDR3 protein: CASRDRGAGIWQFF. The CDR3 DNA reads as TGTGCCAGCAGGGACAGGGGGGCGGGGATCTGGCAGTTCTTC.

The chain has TRBV6-5 and TRBJ2-7, with D perhaps matching TRBD1 (6 bases). V was cut by 6 bases and J by 0 bases, with 12 bases left in between. The CDR3 covers 14 residues. Germline assignment: CDR1 MNHEY and CDR2 SVGAGI. Written as DNA, the CDR3 is TGTGCCAGCAGAACAGGGTTTACCTCCTACGAGCAGTACTTC. It is translated as CASRTGFTSYEQYF.

This chain's CDR3 is CASSLGTARRQPQHF. CDR3 in DNA: TGTGCCAGCAGCCTCGGGACTGCCCGGAGGCAGCCCCAGCATTTT. This chain joins TRBV11-3 and TRBJ1-5; tentatively, D is TRBD1 (5 bases). CDR3 length: 15 amino acids. CDR1 and CDR2 (germline): SGHNT, YENEEA. The V and J ends lost 5 bases and 7 bases respectively, with 18 bases between them.

The J gene is TRBJ1-1, the V gene TRBV13; possibly TRBD1 for D (6 bases). V dropped 3 bases and J dropped 0 bases, with 8 bases sitting between them. There are 14 residues in the CDR3. Germline V gene data show CDR1 as PRHDT and CDR2 as FYEKMQ (reference sequence). CDR3 amino acids: CASSFRQVNTEAFF. The CDR3 DNA sequence: TGTGCCAGCAGCTTCCGACAGGTGAACACTGAAGCTTTCTTT.

This clone occurred a few times. J is TRBJ1-6 and V is TRBV5-4; unclear D gene. Germline V CDR1 and CDR2: SGHNT, YYREEE (reference sequence). This CDR3 contains 12 residues. The V end was cut by 4 bases, the J end by 9 bases, with 8 bases between. The CDR3 is CASSLRGSPLHF. CDR3 in DNA: TGTGCCAGCAGCCTGAGAGGTTCACCCCTCCACTTT.

This clone occurred once. The V and J genes are TRBV5-1 and TRBJ1-2; possible D gene TRBD1, 6 bases. The CDR3 runs 13 residues. V lost 0 bases, J lost 8 bases, and 11 bases lay in between. Germline CDR1 and CDR2: SGHRS and YFSETQ. CDR3 nucleotide sequence: TGCGCCAGCAGCTTGGGAACAGGGAAAGGCTACACCTTC. Amino acids: CASSLGTGKGYTF.